This T cell receptor (beta chain) was documented in a study of blood T cells in healthy people across ages. This clonotype showed up many times. With a J-beta primer mix and a sample-barcoded 5' primer, a second PCR ran roughly 6 to 12 cycles. TCRdb reanalysed the 5' RACE reads using MiXCR and keeps one entry per CDR3 protein. Found here are 750,000 to 1,000,000 distinct CDR3 sequences, almost 30% of them singletons; the top ten hold more than 8.5%. These records were also assigned to another study, of T cells of mothers and their children.

The sequence was collected from a woman in her 40s in good health. The sequencing sample was made of blood.

The CDR3 region is CASSPGLASNEQYF. The CDR3 bases are TGTGCCAGCAGTCCCGGACTAGCTAGTAACGAGCAGTACTTC. V usage is TRBV28 and J usage is TRBJ2-7; 8 nucleotides match TRBD2. The V segment lost 5 bases and the J segment 5 bases; nucleotides outside the gene matches: 8. The V gene's germline CDR1 is MDHEN and CDR2 SYDVKM. There are 14 residues in the CDR3.